The 18 T cell receptor beta chains given below trace back to one sample, sequenced in a study of spatial heterogeneity in lung cancer. In TCRdb, the 5' RACE reads were re-called with MiXCR into one record per CDR3 protein. Of roughly 60,000 distinct CDR3 sequences detected, about 8% appear once; the ten largest clones hold about 15%. Time point here: sample taken at primary tumor resection. Unsorted whole RNA samples from tumor, nontumor lung or frozen PBMC were sequenced. Sample: PBMCs, taken at surgery. The receptors stem from a female donor with early-stage non-small cell lung cancer.

This clonotype has a handful of counts. V and J are TRBV12-3 or TRBV12-4 and TRBJ1-5, with D maybe TRBD1 (6 bases). V lost 4 bases to trimming and J lost 6 bases, with 16 bases between them. There are 15 residues in the CDR3. In DNA form, the CDR3 reads TGTGCCAGCAGTTCGACGGGGGCGGCAGTTCAGCCCCAGCATTTT. This codes for CASSSTGAAVQPQHF.

This clonotype was seen more than once but under ten times. The rearrangement links TRBV7-9 to TRBJ2-5; D ambiguous. CDR3 size: 13 residues. Germline V gene data show CDR1 as SEHNR and CDR2 as FQNEAQ (reference sequence). V was cut by 2 bases and J by 4 bases, with 8 bases left in between. CDR3 coding DNA: TGTGCCAGCAGCTTATTCTCCGGAGAGACCCAGTACTTC. Protein: CASSLFSGETQYF.

There are a few counts of this clonotype. This chain joins TRBV5-1 and TRBJ2-7, with 10 bases identical to TRBD1. The CDR3 is made up of 15 amino acids. V dropped 4 bases and J dropped 2; count of bases not matched to a gene: 6. Germline V gives CDR1 SGHRS, CDR2 YFSETQ. CDR3 protein: CASSTTGTGAYEQYF. The CDR3 DNA sequence: TGCGCCAGCAGCACCACCGGGACAGGGGCCTACGAGCAGTACTTC. Drawing the rest from reference TRBV5-1 and TRBJ2-7, the complete variable domain is KAGVTQTPRYLIKTRGQQVTLSCSPISGHRSVSWYQQTPGQGLQFLFEYFSETQRNKGNFPGRFSGRQFSNSRSEMNVSTLELGDSALYLCASSTTGTGAYEQYFGPGTRLTVT.

In its sample, this clonotype was seen many times. The chain links TRBV10-3 to TRBJ2-3, with 9 positions matching TRBD1. CDR1 and CDR2 from the germline V gene are ENHRY and SYGVKD. The CDR3 has 14 amino acids. After removal of 7 bases from V and 4 bases from J, the junction contained 6 bases not matched to a gene. The CDR3 bases are TGTGCCATCACTCCACAGGGGGCCTCAGATACGCAGTATTTT. Encoded protein: CAITPQGASDTQYF.

This clonotype was seen ten or more times. This chain uses TRBV5-1 with TRBJ2-1; D is ambiguous. There are 14 residues in the CDR3. CDR1 is SGHRS and CDR2 is YFSETQ in the germline V gene. Trimming removed 1 base at V and 6 bases at J, with 11 bases between. CDR3: CASSLTLAVNEQFF. As DNA, the CDR3 is TGCGCCAGCAGCTTGACTTTGGCGGTCAATGAGCAGTTCTTC.

This clonotype has a handful of counts. The chain combines TRBV11-1 with TRBJ1-1; D is unresolved. This CDR3 comprises 14 residues. The ends were cut back, 8 bases at V and 10 bases at J, with 23 bases in the middle. CDR1 is SGHAT and CDR2 is FQDESV in the germline V gene (reference sequence). The CDR3 region is CASAREGRHPGAFF. The CDR3 region has the DNA TGTGCCAGCGCCCGAGAGGGCAGGCACCCCGGAGCTTTCTTT.

The chain is built from TRBV11-2 and TRBJ1-2, with D hard to call. This CDR3 spans 15 amino acids. Germline-derived CDR1 and CDR2 are SGHAT and FQNNGV. Trimming took 0 bases from V and 7 from J, leaving 15 bases between them. This CDR3 is CASSLDTGASSGYTF. CDR3 DNA: TGTGCCAGCAGCTTAGATACCGGAGCTTCGAGTGGCTACACCTTC. The whole variable domain, filled in from reference TRBV11-2 and TRBJ1-2, reads EAGVAQSPRYKIIEKRQSVAFWCNPISGHATLYWYQQILGQGPKLLIQFQNNGVVDDSQLPKDRFSAERLKGVDSTLKIQPAKLEDSAVYLCASSLDTGASSGYTFGSGTRLTVV.

In its sample, this clonotype was seen a few times. This chain uses TRBV4-2 with TRBJ1-4, with TRBD1 as a possible D gene (6 bases). From germline, CDR1 is LGHNA and CDR2 YNFKEQ. The V end lost 0 bases, the J end lost 0 bases, and 14 bases lay between the germline ends. The CDR3 is 18 residues long. The CDR3 DNA is TGTGCCAGCAGCCAAGAAGGGGGAGCGGCCACAACTAATGAAAAACTGTTTTTT. Protein: CASSQEGGAATTNEKLFF.

A few counts support this clonotype. The V and J genes are TRBV20-1 and TRBJ2-3, with 8 bases lining up with TRBD1. J was trimmed by 3 bases and V by 6 bases; bases with no gene match: 17. This CDR3 is built from 17 residues. CDR1 DFQATT and CDR2 SNEGSKA come from the germline V gene (reference sequence). The CDR3 sequence: CSALPGQELFGTDTQYF. The CDR3 nucleotides read TGCAGTGCCCTTCCGGGACAGGAGCTCTTCGGGACAGATACGCAGTATTTT.

The V gene is TRBV7-9, the J gene TRBJ1-3; maybe TRBD1 (6 bases). This CDR3 has 16 amino acids. Germline loops: CDR1 SEHNR, CDR2 FQNEAQ (reference sequence). The V and J ends lost 7 bases and 0 bases respectively, with 16 bases between them. The CDR3 loop is CASTYAGASSGNTIYF. In DNA form, the CDR3 reads TGTGCCAGCACCTACGCAGGGGCTTCCTCTGGAAACACCATATATTTT.

This clonotype was picked up many times. The genes are TRBV28 and TRBJ1-6; the match to TRBD1 covers 12 bases. This CDR3 comprises 16 residues. Germline CDR1 is MDHEN and CDR2 is SYDVKM. Germline trimming cut 5 bases from V and 10 bases from J; bases unmatched to any gene: 9. CDR3 sequence reads: CASSPGTGGTGSPLHF. The DNA of the CDR3 is TGTGCCAGCAGTCCCGGGACAGGGGGCACGGGGTCACCCCTCCACTTT.

This clonotype has at least ten counts. V and J are TRBV7-2 and TRBJ1-2, with a weak D call TRBD1 (5 bases). Germline V lookup: CDR1 SGHTA, CDR2 FQGNSA. This CDR3 region has 14 residues. The ends were cut back, 8 bases at V and 4 bases at J, with 17 bases in the middle. Written as DNA, the CDR3 is TGTGCCAGCGGAACTAACGCGGGGCCCTATGGCTACACCTTC. It is translated as CASGTNAGPYGYTF.

This clonotype was counted many times. V and J are TRBV12-5 and TRBJ1-1; D ambiguous. V shed 0 bases and J shed 1 base, with 9 bases lying between them. Germline values: CDR1 LGHNT, CDR2 FRNRAP. The CDR3 is made up of 15 amino acids. CDR3 sequence reads: CASGLVHSGNTEAFF. The CDR3 DNA is TGTGCTAGTGGTTTGGTACACTCGGGGAACACTGAAGCTTTCTTT. Using reference TRBV12-5 and TRBJ1-1 for the parts outside the CDR3, the full variable domain is DARVTQTPRHKVTEMGQEVTMRCQPILGHNTVFWYRQTMMQGLELLAYFRNRAPLDDSGMPKDRFSAEMPDATLATLKIQPSEPRDSAVYFCASGLVHSGNTEAFFGQGTRLTVV.

This clonotype has just a few counts. V usage is TRBV2 and J usage is TRBJ2-3; TRBD1 might be the D (6 bases). The length of the CDR3 is 14 residues. Germline assignment: CDR1 SNHLY and CDR2 FYNNEI. Between the trimmed V and J ends, which lost 4 bases and 3 bases, there was a span of 11 bases. The CDR3: CASSAWTETDTQYF. As DNA, the CDR3 is TGTGCCAGCAGTGCCTGGACAGAAACAGATACGCAGTATTTT. The whole variable domain, remainder taken from reference TRBV2 and TRBJ2-3, is EPEVTQTPSHQVTQMGQEVILRCVPISNHLYFYWYRQILGQKVEFLVSFYNNEISEKSEIFDDQFSVERPDGSNFTLKIRSTKLEDSAMYFCASSAWTETDTQYFGPGTRLTVL.

The sample holds a few counts of this clonotype. This chain connects TRBV6-6 to TRBJ2-5; no reliable D call. This CDR3 contains 14 residues. Germline lookup yields CDR1 MNHNY and CDR2 SVGAGI (reference sequence). The V gene lost 6 bases and the J gene lost 4 bases, with 15 bases spanning the gap. CDR3 residues: CASSLGPVGETQYF. In nucleotides, the CDR3 is TGTGCCAGCAGCCTGGGTCCTGTAGGAGAGACCCAGTACTTC.

The rearrangement links TRBV29-1 to TRBJ1-1, with a possible D match to TRBD1 (5 bases). The V gene's germline CDR1 is SQVTM and CDR2 ANQGSEA. This CDR3 is built from 12 residues. V was shortened by 7 bases and J by 5 bases, with 14 bases between the two germline ends. CDR3 bases: TGCAGCGCCGGATGGGGGAATACTGAAGCTTTCTTT. It yields the protein CSAGWGNTEAFF.

The rearrangement joins TRBV2 to TRBJ2-7; 8 bases line up with TRBD1. Germline loops: CDR1 SNHLY, CDR2 FYNNEI. The CDR3 runs to 20 residues. V shed 0 bases and J 1 base; nucleotides not matched to a gene: 17. The CDR3 loop reads CASSEARRQGLRGSSYEQYV. DNA of the CDR3: TGTGCCAGCAGTGAAGCGCGCCGACAGGGGCTCCGGGGTAGTTCCTACGAGCAGTACGTC.

The CDR3 spells CASSFRTGGPEQYF. The CDR3 DNA sequence: TGTGCCAGCAGCTTTCGGACAGGGGGACCCGAGCAGTACTTC. The rearrangement links TRBV5-4 to TRBJ2-7; 10 bases map to TRBD1. The CDR3 consists of 14 residues. Germline CDR1 is SGHNT and CDR2 is YYREEE (reference sequence). J gave up 6 bases and V 2 bases, and 5 bases lay outside the gene matches.